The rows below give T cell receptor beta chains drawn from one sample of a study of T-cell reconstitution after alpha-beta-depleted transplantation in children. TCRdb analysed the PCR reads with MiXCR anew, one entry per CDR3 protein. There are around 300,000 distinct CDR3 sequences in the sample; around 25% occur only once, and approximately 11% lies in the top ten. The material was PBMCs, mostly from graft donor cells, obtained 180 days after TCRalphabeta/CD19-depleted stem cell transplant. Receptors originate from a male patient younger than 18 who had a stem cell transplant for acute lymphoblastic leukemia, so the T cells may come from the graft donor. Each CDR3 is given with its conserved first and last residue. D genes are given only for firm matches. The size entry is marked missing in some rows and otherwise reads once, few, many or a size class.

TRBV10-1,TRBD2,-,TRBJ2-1,CASSARLAGYYNEQFF,TGCGCCAGCAGTGCACGACTAGCGGGCTATTACAATGAGCAGTTCTTC
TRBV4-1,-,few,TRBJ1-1,CASSQDTGVTEAFF,TGCGCCAGCAGCCAAGATACGGGGGTCACTGAAGCTTTCTTT
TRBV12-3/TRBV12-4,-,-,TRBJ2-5,CASSFGRGTFQETQYF,TGTGCCAGCAGTTTCGGTAGGGGGACTTTCCAAGAGACCCAGTACTTC
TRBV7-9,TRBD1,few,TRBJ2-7,CASSSGTASLRYF,TGTGCCAGCAGCTCCGGGACAGCCAGTCTGCGATACTTC
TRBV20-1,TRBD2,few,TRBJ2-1,CSASREASYNEQFF,TGCAGTGCTTCTCGGGAGGCCTCCTACAATGAGCAGTTCTTC
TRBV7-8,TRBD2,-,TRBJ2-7,CASSSRLAGSYEQYF,TGTGCCAGCAGCTCTAGACTAGCGGGATCCTACGAGCAGTACTTC
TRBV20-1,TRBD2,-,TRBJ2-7,CSAADPLAGLYEQYF,TGCAGTGCTGCCGACCCCCTAGCGGGACTATACGAGCAGTACTTC
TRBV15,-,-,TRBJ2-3,CATSRDWGDTQYF,TGTGCCACCAGCAGAGATTGGGGAGATACGCAGTATTTT
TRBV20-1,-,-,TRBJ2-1,CSARVLDEQFF,TGCAGTGCTAGAGTCCTAGATGAGCAGTTCTTC
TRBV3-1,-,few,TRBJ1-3,CASSQSGRVSGNTIYF,TGTGCCAGCAGCCAAAGTGGACGGGTCTCTGGAAACACCATATATTTT
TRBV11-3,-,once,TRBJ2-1,CASSSRRGKGEQFF,TGTGCCAGCAGCTCGCGCCGGGGTAAGGGTGAGCAGTTCTTC
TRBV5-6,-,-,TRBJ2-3,CASSFRGSGADTQYF,TGTGCCAGCAGCTTTCGAGGGAGCGGCGCAGATACGCAGTATTTT
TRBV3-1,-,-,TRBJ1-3,CASSPLTGGNTIYF,TGTGCCAGCAGCCCCTTGACAGGTGGAAACACCATATATTTT
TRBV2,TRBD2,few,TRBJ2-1,CASSERWLAGAIEQFF,TGTGCCAGCAGTGAAAGGTGGCTAGCGGGAGCGATTGAGCAGTTCTTC
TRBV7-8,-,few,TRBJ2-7,CASRPRASYEQYF,TGTGCCAGCAGGCCCCGGGCCTCCTACGAGCAGTACTTC
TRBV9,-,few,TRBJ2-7,CASSVGHGGVPPYYEQYF,TGTGCCAGCAGCGTAGGCCACGGGGGCGTCCCGCCCTACTACGAGCAGTACTTC
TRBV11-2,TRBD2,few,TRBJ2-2,CASSLVPLTSGKNTGELFF,TGTGCCAGCAGCTTAGTTCCCCTGACTAGCGGAAAGAACACCGGGGAGCTGTTTTTT
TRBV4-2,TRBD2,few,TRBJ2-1,CASSHRSGGSYNEQFF,TGTGCCAGCAGCCATCGTAGCGGGGGCTCCTACAATGAGCAGTTCTTC
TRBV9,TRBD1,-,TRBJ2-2,CASSVEGQGAYGELFF,TGTGCCAGCAGCGTAGAGGGACAGGGGGCTTACGGGGAGCTGTTTTTT
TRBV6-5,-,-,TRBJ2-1,CASSYPTARGYNEQFF,TGTGCCAGCAGTTACCCGACAGCGAGGGGATACAATGAGCAGTTCTTC
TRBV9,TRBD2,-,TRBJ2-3,CASSVGLAGGWSTDTQYF,TGTGCCAGCAGCGTAGGCCTAGCGGGAGGATGGAGCACAGATACGCAGTATTTT
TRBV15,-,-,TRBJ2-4,CATSRAISQGGKNIQYF,TGTGCCACCAGCAGAGCTATATCCCAGGGAGGCAAAAACATTCAGTACTTC
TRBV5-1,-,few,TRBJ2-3,CASSLAILGASADTQYF,TGCGCCAGCAGCTTGGCCATTCTGGGAGCGTCTGCAGATACGCAGTATTTT
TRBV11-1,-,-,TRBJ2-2,CASSLPSRRTGELFF,TGTGCCAGCAGCTTACCTAGCCGGAGGACCGGGGAGCTGTTTTTT
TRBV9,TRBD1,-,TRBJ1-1,CASSVTGPNTEAFF,TGTGCCAGCAGCGTGACAGGGCCGAACACTGAAGCTTTCTTT
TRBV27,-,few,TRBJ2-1,CASSLIGQFYNEQFF,TGTGCCAGCAGTTTAATAGGACAGTTTTACAATGAGCAGTTCTTC
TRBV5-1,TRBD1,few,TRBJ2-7,CASSPGQGQDEQYF,TGCGCCAGCAGCCCGGGACAGGGACAAGACGAGCAGTACTTC
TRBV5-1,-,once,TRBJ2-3,CASSFGRIETDTQYF,TGCGCCAGCAGCTTCGGTAGAATAGAGACAGATACGCAGTATTTT
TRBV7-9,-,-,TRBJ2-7,CASSFRDRAYEQYF,TGTGCCAGCAGCTTTCGAGACAGAGCCTACGAGCAGTACTTC
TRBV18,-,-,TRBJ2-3,CASSPQSSTSTDTQYF,TGTGCCAGCTCACCACAGTCCTCAACTAGCACAGATACGCAGTATTTT
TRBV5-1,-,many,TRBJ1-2,CASSFSNYGYTF,TGCGCCAGCAGCTTCAGCAACTATGGCTACACCTTC
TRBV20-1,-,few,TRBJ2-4,CSAREGNHIQYF,TGCAGTGCTAGAGAGGGAAATCACATTCAGTACTTC
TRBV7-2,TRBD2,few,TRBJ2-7,CASSSRTSGRANYEQYF,TGTGCCAGCAGCTCCCGGACTAGCGGGAGGGCCAACTACGAGCAGTACTTC
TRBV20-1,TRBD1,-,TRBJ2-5,CSAKDRGFETQYF,TGCAGTGCTAAGGACAGGGGATTTGAGACCCAGTACTTC
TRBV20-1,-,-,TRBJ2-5,CSASLESPETKYF,TGCAGTGCTAGCCTGGAGTCTCCAGAGACCAAGTACTTC
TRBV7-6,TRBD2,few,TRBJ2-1,CASSPDSGTEQFF,TGTGCCAGCAGCCCCGATAGCGGGACCGAGCAGTTCTTC
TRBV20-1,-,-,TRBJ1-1,CSARLGPSEAFF,TGCAGTGCTAGGTTAGGGCCTTCGGAAGCTTTCTTT
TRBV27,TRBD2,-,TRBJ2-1,CASSQTGTSGHNEQFF,TGTGCCAGCAGTCAAACCGGGACTAGCGGGCACAATGAGCAGTTCTTC
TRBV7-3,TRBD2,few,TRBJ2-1,CASSLLAANNEQFF,TGTGCCAGCAGCTTACTAGCGGCTAACAATGAGCAGTTCTTC
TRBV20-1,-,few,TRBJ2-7,CSAGGRPYEQYF,TGCAGTGCTGGAGGCAGGCCCTACGAGCAGTACTTC
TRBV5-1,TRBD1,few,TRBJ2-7,CASSLRAGGRDEQYF,TGCGCCAGCAGCTTGCGCGCAGGGGGCAGGGACGAGCAGTACTTC
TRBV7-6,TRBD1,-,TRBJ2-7,CASSLTDRVDYEQYF,TGTGCCAGCAGCTTAACCGACAGGGTCGACTACGAGCAGTACTTC
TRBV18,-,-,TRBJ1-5,CASSPPNRVGYQPQHF,TGTGCCAGCTCACCACCGAACAGGGTAGGGTATCAGCCCCAGCATTTT
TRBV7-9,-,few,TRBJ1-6,CASESGRVNSPLHF,TGTGCCAGCGAGTCGGGAAGGGTTAATTCACCCCTCCACTTT